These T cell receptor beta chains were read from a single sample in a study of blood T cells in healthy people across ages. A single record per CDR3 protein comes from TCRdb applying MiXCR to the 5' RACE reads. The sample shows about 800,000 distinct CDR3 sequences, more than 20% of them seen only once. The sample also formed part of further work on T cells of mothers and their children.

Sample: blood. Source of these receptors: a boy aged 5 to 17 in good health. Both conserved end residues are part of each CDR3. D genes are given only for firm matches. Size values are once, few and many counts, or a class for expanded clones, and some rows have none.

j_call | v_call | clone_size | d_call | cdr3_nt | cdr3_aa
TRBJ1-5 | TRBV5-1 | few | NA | TGCGCCAGCAGCTTGTACGGGGGAGTAGACAATCAGCCCCAGCATTTT | CASSLYGGVDNQPQHF
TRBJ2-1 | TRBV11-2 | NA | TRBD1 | TGTGCCAGCAGCCCCCCGGGACAGTACAATGAGCAGTTCTTC | CASSPPGQYNEQFF
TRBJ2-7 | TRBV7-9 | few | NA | TGTGCCAGCAGCCGTGACGGGTTTTTACACGAGCAGTACTTC | CASSRDGFLHEQYF
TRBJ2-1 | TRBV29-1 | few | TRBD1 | TGCAGCGTATCAGATCACAGGGGACGTTACAATGAGCAGTTCTTC | CSVSDHRGRYNEQFF
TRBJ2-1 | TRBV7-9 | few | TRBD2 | TGTGCCAGCAGCCCTAGCGGGAGGGCCAGCGAGCAGTTCTTC | CASSPSGRASEQFF
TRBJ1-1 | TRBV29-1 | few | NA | TGCAGCGTTGAAGGGCGGCTTCACGCTGAAGCTTTCTTT | CSVEGRLHAEAFF
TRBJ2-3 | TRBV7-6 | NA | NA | TGCGCCAGCAGCTCTAAGACTTCAGATACGCAGTATTTT | CASSSKTSDTQYF
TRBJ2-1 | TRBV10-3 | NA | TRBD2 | TGTGCCATCAGTGGACTAGCGGGAGGTGAGCAGTTCTTC | CAISGLAGGEQFF
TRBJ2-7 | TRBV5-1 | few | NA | TGCGCCAGCAGCTTGGGACAGGCTATCTACGAGCAGTACTTC | CASSLGQAIYEQYF
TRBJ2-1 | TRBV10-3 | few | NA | TGTGCCATCAGTGAGAGTGACTACAATGAGCAGTTCTTC | CAISESDYNEQFF
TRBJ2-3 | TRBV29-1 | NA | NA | TGCAGCGTCGAAGGTGATCGACGGGGAGCTAGCACAGATACGCAGTATTTT | CSVEGDRRGASTDTQYF
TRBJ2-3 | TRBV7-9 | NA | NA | TGTGCCAGCAGCTTAGGGGCAGCTTGCACAGATACGCAGTATTTT | CASSLGAACTDTQYF
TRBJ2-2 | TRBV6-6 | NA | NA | TGTGCCAGCAGGCCCCTCGCGGGGTCCGGGGAGCTGCTTTTT | CASRPLAGSGELLF
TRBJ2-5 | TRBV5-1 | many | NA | TGCGCCAGCAGCTTGGAGGACCCCTCCGGGGAGACCCAGTACTTC | CASSLEDPSGETQYF
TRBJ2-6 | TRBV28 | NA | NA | TGTGCCAGCAGCCTTCAGGCTCCCCTCTCTGGGGCCAACGTCCTGACTTTC | CASSLQAPLSGANVLTF
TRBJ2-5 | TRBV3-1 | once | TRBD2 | TGTGCCAGCAGCCAAGATTTGGGACTAGCGCAGCAAGAGACCCAGTACTTC | CASSQDLGLAQQETQYF
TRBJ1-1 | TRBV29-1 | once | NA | TGCAGCGTTGCGGCAGGGCTGAACACTGAAGCTTTCTTT | CSVAAGLNTEAFF
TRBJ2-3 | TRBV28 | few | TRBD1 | TGTGCCAGCAGTTTAGGTCCAACAGGGGTGGATACGCAGTATTTT | CASSLGPTGVDTQYF
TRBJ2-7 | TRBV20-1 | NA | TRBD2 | TGCAGTGCTAGAGATCACAGGGAGGGACTAGCGGGCTACGAGCAGTACTTC | CSARDHREGLAGYEQYF
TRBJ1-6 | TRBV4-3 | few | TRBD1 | TGCGCCAGCAGCCAGGGACAGGGCCTGGCACCCCTCCACTTT | CASSQGQGLAPLHF
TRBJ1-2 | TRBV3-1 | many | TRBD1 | TGTGCCAGCAGCCATACAGGGGGTGGCTACACCTTC | CASSHTGGGYTF
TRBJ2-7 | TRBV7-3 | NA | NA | TGTGCCAGCAGCTTAACGGGGGGGCCGGGAGCCGAGCAGTACTTC | CASSLTGGPGAEQYF
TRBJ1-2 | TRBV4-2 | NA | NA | TGTGCCAGCAGCCAAGAGTATTCTAACTATGGCTACACCTTC | CASSQEYSNYGYTF